The 13 T cell receptor beta chains below come from one sample, sequenced in a study of blood T cell repertoires in COVID-19. Clones were read by immunoSEQ multiplex PCR, and TCRdb kept only the in-frame ones, dropping some. The data hold under 300,000 clones, with about nine tenths observed a single time. The source material was peripheral blood. The receptor source for this set is a man aged 55 to 69 with acute or convalescent COVID-19.

This chain joins TRBV7-3 and TRBJ2-7; 7 positions agree with TRBD1. Germline V gene lookup returns CDR1 SGHTA and CDR2 FQGTGA. V lost 3 bases, J lost 0 bases, and 5 bases stayed unmatched. This CDR3 region has 15 residues. CDR3 protein: CASSLNTGASYEQYF. CDR3 DNA: TGTGCCAGCAGCTTGAATACAGGGGCCTCCTACGAGCAGTACTTC.

In regard to this clone: The same CDR3 is also encoded by other DNA sequences in this sample. The chain recombines TRBV28 with TRBJ1-2, with D perhaps TRBD1 (6 bases). Germline CDR1 and CDR2: MDHEN and SYDVKM. The V and J ends lost 5 bases and 2 bases respectively, with 9 bases between them. The CDR3 is 13 amino acids. The chain's CDR3 is CASSPTGNYGYTF. CDR3 nucleotides: TGTGCCAGCAGTCCGACAGGAAACTATGGCTACACCTTC.

The chain combines TRBV7-2 with TRBJ2-7, with 8 bases lining up with TRBD1. In germline, CDR1 is SGHTA, CDR2 FQGNSA. The length of the CDR3 is 13 residues. V lost 1 base, J lost 7 bases, and 3 bases stayed unmatched. CDR3 nucleotides: TGTGCCAGCAGCTTAGAGAGACAGGGGGAGCAGTACTTC. This translates into CASSLERQGEQYF. The variable domain in full, completed from reference TRBV7-2 and TRBJ2-7, reads GAGVSQSPSNKVTEKGKDVELRCDPISGHTALYWYRQSLGQGLEFLIYFQGNSAPDKSGLPSDRFSAERTGGSVSTLTIQRTQQEDSAVYLCASSLERQGEQYFGPGTRLTVT.

This clone was seen once. The chain combines TRBV10-3 with TRBJ1-5; 7 bases agree with TRBD1. CDR1 is ENHRY and CDR2 is SYGVKD in the germline V gene. V dropped 5 bases and J dropped 4; count of bases not matched to a gene: 8. The CDR3 is 15 residues long. This CDR3 reads CAISPRDSPNQPQHF. The CDR3 DNA reads as TGTGCCATCAGTCCTAGGGACAGCCCAAATCAGCCCCAGCATTTT.

The chain links TRBV14 to TRBJ2-1, with 10 bases fitting TRBD2. V lost 4 bases, J lost 4 bases, and 4 bases stayed unmatched. Germline lookup yields CDR1 SGHDN and CDR2 FVKESK. The CDR3 totals 15 residues. CDR3 nucleotides: TGTGCCAGCAGCCTACTAGCGGGGATTTACAATGAGCAGTTCTTC. Encoded protein: CASSLLAGIYNEQFF.

The chain uses TRBV28 and TRBJ2-5; perhaps TRBD1 as D (6 bases). This CDR3 has 16 amino acids. The germline CDR1 and CDR2 sequences are MDHEN and SYDVKM. Trimming stripped 2 bases from V and 5 bases from J, with 18 bases between. CDR3 sequence (DNA): TGTGCCAGCAGTTTACCACGAGCAGGGGTCGGGGAGACCCAGTACTTC. Translated, it gives CASSLPRAGVGETQYF.

The table lists this clone with a few counts. This chain connects TRBV5-1 to TRBJ1-1; 8 positions match TRBD1. After removal of 3 bases from V and 4 bases from J, the junction contained 11 bases not matched to a gene. This CDR3 spans 16 amino acids. Germline V gene data show CDR1 as SGHRS and CDR2 as YFSETQ. The CDR3 coding sequence is TGCGCCAGCAGCTCCAACGCTCAGGGGGCGATCACTGAAGCTTTCTTT. This sequence encodes CASSSNAQGAITEAFF.

The V call is TRBV6-5, the J call TRBJ2-7; 8 bases are shared with TRBD1. Losses at the gene ends were 4 bases for V and 5 bases for J; bases not matched to a gene: 4. This CDR3 is built from 13 residues. Germline CDR1 and CDR2: MNHEY and SVGAGI. The CDR3, as DNA: TGTGCCAGCAGTTTGGAGACAGGGGACGAGCAGTACTTC. Translation gives CASSLETGDEQYF.

The CDR3 sequence is CASSVEGGTGPSNSSGNTIYF. The CDR3 nucleotides are TGTGCCAGCAGCGTAGAAGGTGGGACAGGGCCTTCTAATAGCTCTGGAAACACCATATATTTT. The chain recombines TRBV9 with TRBJ1-3; 9 bases match TRBD1. Germline lookup yields CDR1 SGDLS and CDR2 YYNGEE. The CDR3 sequence is 21 residues long. V was pared by 0 bases and J by 0 bases, with 16 bases of the junction left unmatched.

V and J are TRBV30 and TRBJ2-7; 11 bases are a match to TRBD2. Germline lookup yields CDR1 GTSNPN and CDR2 SVGIG (reference sequence). CDR3 length: 14 amino acids. After removal of 2 bases from V and 3 bases from J, the junction contained 3 bases not matched to a gene. The CDR3 here is CAWSITSGSYEQYF. As DNA, the CDR3 is TGTGCCTGGAGTATCACTAGCGGGAGCTACGAGCAGTACTTC.

This sequence joins TRBV2 and TRBJ1-4, with D possibly being TRBD1 (5 bases). Trimming took off 6 bases at V and 5 bases at J, with 16 bases between the two ends. CDR1 is SNHLY and CDR2 is FYNNEI in the germline V gene. This CDR3 has 15 amino acids. The CDR3 protein is CASSLQAQENEKLFF. DNA for the CDR3: TGTGCCAGCAGCTTACAGGCGCAGGAGAATGAAAAACTGTTTTTT.

The V call is TRBV2, the J call TRBJ1-6; D possibly corresponds to TRBD1 (5 bases). V lost 2 bases and J lost 6, with 8 bases in between. Per germline, CDR1 SNHLY and CDR2 FYNNEI. The CDR3 loop spans 14 amino acids. CDR3 bases: TGTGCCAGCAGTGAACAGGGAATTAATTCACCCCTCCACTTT. This translates into CASSEQGINSPLHF.

The chain couples TRBV9 to TRBJ1-5; perhaps TRBD1 as D (6 bases). Germline CDR1 reads SGDLS; CDR2 reads YYNGEE. The CDR3 has 14 residues. Trimming left V 0 bases short and J 5 bases short, with 9 bases between. Here the CDR3 reads CASSVDGGYQPQHF. The CDR3 nucleotides are TGTGCCAGCAGCGTAGATGGGGGCTATCAGCCCCAGCATTTT.